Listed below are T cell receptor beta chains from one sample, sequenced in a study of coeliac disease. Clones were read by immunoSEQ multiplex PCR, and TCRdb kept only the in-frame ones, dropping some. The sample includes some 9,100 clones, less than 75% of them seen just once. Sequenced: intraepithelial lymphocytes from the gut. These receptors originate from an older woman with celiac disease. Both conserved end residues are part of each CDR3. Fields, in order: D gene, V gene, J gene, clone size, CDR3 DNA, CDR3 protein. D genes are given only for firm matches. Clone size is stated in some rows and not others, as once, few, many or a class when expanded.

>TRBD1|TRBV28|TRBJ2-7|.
TGTGCCAGCAGATCTACCCGACAGGGGTGGAGAAACGAGCAGTACTTC
CASRSTRQGWRNEQYF
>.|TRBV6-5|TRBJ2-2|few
TGTGCCAGCAGTTACGAGGGAGAGCTGTTTTTT
CASSYEGELFF
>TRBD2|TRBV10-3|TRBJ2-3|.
TGTGCCTTGAGGGATAGCGGGGTAGGGGATACGCAGTATTTT
CALRDSGVGDTQYF
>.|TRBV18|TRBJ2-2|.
TGTGCCAGCTCACCATCGCTGCGTACCGGGGAGCTGTTTTTT
CASSPSLRTGELFF
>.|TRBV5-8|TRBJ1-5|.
TGTGCCAGCTTCCAGTCCCGGACACCCAATCAACCCCAGCATTTT
CASFQSRTPNQPQHF
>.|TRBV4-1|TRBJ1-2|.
TGCGCCAGCAGCCACCCCAGGGGATTAGGATATGGCTACACCTTC
CASSHPRGLGYGYTF
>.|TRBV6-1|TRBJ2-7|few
TGTGCCAGCAGTGCCCCTAAGCCCGAGCAGTACTTC
CASSAPKPEQYF
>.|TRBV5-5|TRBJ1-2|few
TGTGCCAGCAGCTTGCAAACAGGGTATCGGCATGGCTACACCTTC
CASSLQTGYRHGYTF
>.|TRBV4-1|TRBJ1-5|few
TGCGCCAGCAGCACCCTAGGGGGTCAGCCCCAGCATTTT
CASSTLGGQPQHF
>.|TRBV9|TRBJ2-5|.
TGTGCCAGCAGCGTAGGCGGCGGTCAAGAGACCCAGTACTTC
CASSVGGGQETQYF
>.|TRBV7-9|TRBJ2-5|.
TGTGCCAGCAGTGGCTTCCGACTTATCGAGACCCAGTACTTC
CASSGFRLIETQYF
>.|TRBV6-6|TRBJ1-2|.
TGTGCCAGCAGTTACTCGGCGGGGGGCCCCAACTATGGCTACACCTTC
CASSYSAGGPNYGYTF
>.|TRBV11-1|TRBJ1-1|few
TGTGCCAGCAGCTTATTCGGGACTGAGAACACTGAAGCTTTCTTT
CASSLFGTENTEAFF
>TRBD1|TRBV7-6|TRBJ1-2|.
TGTGCCAGCAGTTCCGCTCAAACCGGGACAGGGCCTTATGGCTACACCTTC
CASSSAQTGTGPYGYTF
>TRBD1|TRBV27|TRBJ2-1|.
TGTGCCAGCAGTTTAGGGACAGGGGTAAATGAGCAGTTCTTC
CASSLGTGVNEQFF
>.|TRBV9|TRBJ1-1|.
TGTGCCAGCAACCCTTGGGGGGACACTGAAGCTTTCTTT
CASNPWGDTEAFF
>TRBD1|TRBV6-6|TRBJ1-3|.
TGTGCCAGCAGTTGGGACAGGGCTGGAAACACCATATATTTT
CASSWDRAGNTIYF
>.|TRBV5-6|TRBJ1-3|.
TGTGCCAGCAGCTTCCCGGGGGTCTCTGGAAACACCATATATTTT
CASSFPGVSGNTIYF
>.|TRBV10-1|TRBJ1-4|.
TGCGCCAGCGGGGACACGACCACAGAAAAACTGTTTTTT
CASGDTTTEKLFF
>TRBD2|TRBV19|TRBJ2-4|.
TGTGCCAGTAGTATAGCCCTACTAGCGGAGGCCAAAAACATTCAGTACTTC
CASSIALLAEAKNIQYF
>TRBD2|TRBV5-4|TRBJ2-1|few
TGTGCCAGCAGCGTTCCCACTAGCGGGAGACACAATGAGCAGTTCTTC
CASSVPTSGRHNEQFF
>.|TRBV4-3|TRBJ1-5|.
TGCGCCAGCAGCCCAGGACAGACGAATCAGCCCCAGCATTTT
CASSPGQTNQPQHF
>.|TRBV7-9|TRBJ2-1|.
TGTGCCAGCAGCGAGGCCATACGGAATGAGCAGTTCTTC
CASSEAIRNEQFF
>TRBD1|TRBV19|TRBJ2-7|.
TGTGCCAGTAGTCCGGGACAGACCTACGAGCAGTACTTC
CASSPGQTYEQYF
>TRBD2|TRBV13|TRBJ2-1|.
TGTGCCAGCAGCTTGGAATTCAGCGGGGGGGGAAATGAGCAGTTCTTC
CASSLEFSGGGNEQFF
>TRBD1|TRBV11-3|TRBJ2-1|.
TGTGCCAGCAGCCAAACCGGGACAGGGGTTAATGAGCAGTTCTTC
CASSQTGTGVNEQFF